This paragraph covers one T cell receptor beta chain sequence. Its matching antigen is unknown. V shed 5 bases and J 7 bases; nucleotides not matched to a gene: 8. CDR3 length: 15 residues. Germline V gives CDR1 MNHEY, CDR2 SMNVEV (reference sequence). This entry is derived from a study of T cell repertoires in cytomegalovirus infection. Study summary: CMV infection and matching HLA type were both indicated by public TCR beta signatures. Study findings and constraints: CMV-specific TCR beta clonotypes restricted by HLA-C dominated the ex vivo response. Accumulated public TCR beta family frequency recognized individuals carrying CMV together with the relevant HLA.

TCRdb re-called the reads with MiXCR, one entry per CDR3 protein. The table has 450,000 to 600,000 distinct CDR3 sequences, roughly 10% seen once. What was sequenced was PBMCs. This clonotype originated in a human donor in good health (CMV status not recorded). Some clones in this sample may be carry-over from other donors' samples. The chain links TRBV27 to TRBJ2-1, with 10 bases aligning to TRBD2. DNA of the CDR3: TGTGCCAGCAGTATGGGACTAGCGTCGGGGAATGAGCAGTTCTTC. Amino acids: CASSMGLASGNEQFF.